Given below is one T cell receptor (beta chain) in context. Its recognized antigen is unknown. Base qualities are not at hand, and no much larger clone is one base apart. TCRbeta CDR3 regions were immunosequenced from genomic DNA with the immunoSEQ Assay. Before high-throughput sequencing, genomic DNA was amplified using bias-controlled multiplex PCR. The paper's processing steps were these. To quantify the absolute abundance of each unique TCRbeta CDR3 region, the sequences were collapsed and filtered. Clonality, defined as 1 minus Pielou's evenness, was calculated using only productive rearrangements. Clones with significantly greater frequencies in on-treatment versus baseline samples were identified using a previously published method. In TCRdb, the immuneACCESS table is reduced to in-frame sequences with V and J assigned. These tables do not hold every clone; where another copy was compared, an unresolved V gene accounts for under half, and the others remain unexplained. Clone size and V and J calls were adopted from that table, with D and trimming inferred from the DNA. For this sample the table gives about 27,000 clones, of which 77% were detected only once. Less than 15% of the sample is taken by the ten largest.

The sample comes from a study of sequential checkpoint blockade in melanoma (dated by TCRdb to 2018 to 2020). Background for the entire study: Patients were randomized 1:1 to first-line nivolumab followed by ipilimumab (arm A) or ipilimumab followed by nivolumab (arm B). Maintenance nivolumab came after both trial sequences.

This specimen's treatment or condition label, interpreted: randomized to nivolumab then ipilimumab (arm A) or the reverse (arm B). Prior DNA-damaging chemotherapy had not been received by any trial patient. A FACS Aria II flow cytometer was used to sort live CD3+CD8+ cells that were negative for CD19 and CD56 from thawed PBMCs. CheckMate 064, a randomized, open-label phase II trial of sequential checkpoint blockade, was the source of the samples, all of which came from patients with melanoma. Peripheral blood mononuclear cells were obtained through leukapheresis, purified using Ficoll-Paque, and frozen in human serum containing approximately 9.3% DMSO. Immediately after sorting, the purity of the sorted blood CD3+CD8+ cells was confirmed to be >98%, and DNA was then extracted. Study-wide findings and limitations: The response-prediction model combining TCR metrics and mutation burden needs validation in larger, independent patient cohorts.

The sequencing here drew on CD8+ T cells sorted from blood (inferred from file names), taken from a patient given nivolumab and ipilimumab in sequence. The receptor was isolated from a human donor with melanoma.

This receptor has the CDR3 CASSVEGRPGGFYSNQPQHF. The nucleotides read TGTGCCAGCAGCGTAGAGGGGCGGCCAGGGGGCTTTTATAGCAATCAGCCCCAGCATTTT. Recombination connected TRBV9 to TRBJ1-5; 8 junctional bases match TRBD1. The CDR3 starts with the cysteine, ends with the phenylalanine, and has 20 residues. Kept here is only the CDR3 DNA, which spans 60 bases and is read in frame from base 1. V is cut back by 0 bases and J by 0 bases, with 14 bases in the junction unmatched. CDR1 and CDR2 are drawn from the germline V gene: SGDLS, YYNGEE.